This T cell receptor beta chain derives from a study of patients and donors after allogeneic stem cell transplantation. This clonotype was observed a few times. MiXCR was run by TCRdb on the RT-PCR reads, yielding one entry per CDR3 protein. The sample has 16,000 or so distinct CDR3 sequences; under 35% are singletons. The CDR3 is made up of 16 amino acids. J was trimmed by 1 base and V by 0 bases; bases with no gene match: 8. The germline gives CDR1 DFQATT, CDR2 SNEGSKA (reference sequence). Sequences were obtained from blood, either unsorted or a sorted T cell fraction (not recorded which). The receptor was derived from a human donor who was either an allogeneic HSCT recipient or a stem cell or donor lymphocyte infusion donor (not recorded which). It is not recorded whose cells these are; they may come from a transplant donor. The rearrangement joins TRBV20-1 to TRBJ1-1; 7 bases fit TRBD1. The CDR3 nucleotides read TGCAGTGCTAGAGATCCCCGACAGGGCCCGAACACTGAAGCTTTCTTT. It encodes CSARDPRQGPNTEAFF.